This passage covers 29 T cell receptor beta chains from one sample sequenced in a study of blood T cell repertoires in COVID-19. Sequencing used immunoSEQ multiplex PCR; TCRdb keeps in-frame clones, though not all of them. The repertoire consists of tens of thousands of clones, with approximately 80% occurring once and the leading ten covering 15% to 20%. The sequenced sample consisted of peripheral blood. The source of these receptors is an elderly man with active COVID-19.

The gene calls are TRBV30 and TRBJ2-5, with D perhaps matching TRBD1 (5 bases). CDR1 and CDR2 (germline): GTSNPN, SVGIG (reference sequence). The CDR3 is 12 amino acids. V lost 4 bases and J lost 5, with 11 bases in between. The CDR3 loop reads CAWTLGVETQYF. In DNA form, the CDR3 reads TGTGCCTGGACTCTAGGGGTCGAGACCCAGTACTTC.

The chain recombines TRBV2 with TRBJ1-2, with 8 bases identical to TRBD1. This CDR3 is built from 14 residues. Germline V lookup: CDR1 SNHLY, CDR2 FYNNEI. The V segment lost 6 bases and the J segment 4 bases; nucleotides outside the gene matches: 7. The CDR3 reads CASRGDRSGYGYTF. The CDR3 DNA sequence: TGTGCCAGCAGAGGGGACAGGTCGGGCTATGGCTACACCTTC.

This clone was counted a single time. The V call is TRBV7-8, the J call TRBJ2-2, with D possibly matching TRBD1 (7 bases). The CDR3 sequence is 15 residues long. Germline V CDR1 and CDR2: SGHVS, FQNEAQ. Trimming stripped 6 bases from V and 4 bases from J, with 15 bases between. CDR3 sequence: CASRRRQGGTGELFF. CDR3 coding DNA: TGTGCCAGCAGGAGAAGACAGGGAGGCACCGGGGAGCTGTTTTTT. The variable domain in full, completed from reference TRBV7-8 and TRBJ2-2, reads GAGVSQSPRYKVAKRGQDVALRCDPISGHVSLFWYQQALGQGPEFLTYFQNEAQLDKSGLPSDRFFAERPEGSVSTLKIQRTQQEDSAVYLCASRRRQGGTGELFFGEGSRLTVL.

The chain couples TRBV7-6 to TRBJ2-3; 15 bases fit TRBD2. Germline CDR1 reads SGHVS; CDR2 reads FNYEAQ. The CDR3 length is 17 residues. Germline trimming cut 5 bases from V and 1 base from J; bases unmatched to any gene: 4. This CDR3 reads CASSGLAGGPGTDTQYF. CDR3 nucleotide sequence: TGTGCCAGCAGCGGACTAGCGGGGGGGCCCGGCACAGATACGCAGTATTTT. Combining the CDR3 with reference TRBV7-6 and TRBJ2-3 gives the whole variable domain GAGVSQSPRYKVTKRGQDVALRCDPISGHVSLYWYRQALGQGPEFLTYFNYEAQQDKSGLPNDRFSAERPEGSISTLTIQRTEQRDSAMYRCASSGLAGGPGTDTQYFGPGTRLTVL.

The CDR3 nucleotides are TGTGCCAGTAGTAGAGTGAGAGCAGGGGACGGGGAGCTGTTTTTT. It yields the protein CASSRVRAGDGELFF. The chain uses TRBV19 and TRBJ2-2; perhaps TRBD1 as D (6 bases). This CDR3 spans 15 amino acids. Trimming took off 4 bases at V and 7 bases at J, with 16 bases between the two ends. Per the germline V gene, CDR1 is LNHDA and CDR2 is SQIVND (reference sequence).

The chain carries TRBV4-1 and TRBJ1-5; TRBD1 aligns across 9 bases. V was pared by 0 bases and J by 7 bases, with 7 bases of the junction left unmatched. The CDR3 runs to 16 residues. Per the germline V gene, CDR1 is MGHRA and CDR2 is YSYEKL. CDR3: CASSQEPGQGGQPQHF. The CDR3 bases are TGCGCCAGCAGCCAAGAACCGGGACAGGGTGGCCAGCCCCAGCATTTT.

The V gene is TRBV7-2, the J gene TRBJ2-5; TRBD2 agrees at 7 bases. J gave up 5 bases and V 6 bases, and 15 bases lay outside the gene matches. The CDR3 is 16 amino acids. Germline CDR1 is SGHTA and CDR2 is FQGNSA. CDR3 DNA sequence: TGTGCCAGCAGTCAAACTTCTAGCGGATCAGGGGAGACCCAGTACTTC. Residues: CASSQTSSGSGETQYF.

DNA for the CDR3: TGCAGCGTTAGCGGAGGCTGGGATTACAATGAGCAGTTCTTC. It encodes CSVSGGWDYNEQFF. This rearrangement joins TRBV29-1 to TRBJ2-1; D may be TRBD2 (5 bases). The V gene's germline CDR1 is SQVTM and CDR2 ANQGSEA. V gave up 5 bases and J gave up 4 bases, with 15 bases separating them. The CDR3 extends over 14 amino acids.

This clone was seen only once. CDR3 nucleotides: TGCAGCGTTGTGACAGGGGGCGGGTACACTGAAGCTTTCTTT. It encodes CSVVTGGGYTEAFF. The gene calls are TRBV29-1 and TRBJ1-1; 10 bases agree with TRBD1. The CDR3 length is 14 residues. Germline V CDR1 and CDR2: SQVTM, ANQGSEA. V trimming: 4 bases; J trimming: 3 bases; junction bases outside the gene matches: 5.

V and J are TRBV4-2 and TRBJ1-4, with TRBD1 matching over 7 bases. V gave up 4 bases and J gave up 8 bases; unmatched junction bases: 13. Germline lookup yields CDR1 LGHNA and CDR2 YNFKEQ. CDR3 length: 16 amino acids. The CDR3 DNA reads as TGTGCCAGCAGCCGAAAAGAGGGGACAGAAGACGAAAAACTGTTTTTT. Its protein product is CASSRKEGTEDEKLFF.

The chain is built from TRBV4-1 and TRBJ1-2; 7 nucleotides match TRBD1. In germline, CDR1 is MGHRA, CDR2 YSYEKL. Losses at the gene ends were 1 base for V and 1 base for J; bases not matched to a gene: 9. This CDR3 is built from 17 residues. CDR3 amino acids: CASSQGLGQTLNYGYTF. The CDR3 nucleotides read TGCGCCAGCAGCCAAGGTCTGGGACAGACACTTAACTATGGCTACACCTTC.

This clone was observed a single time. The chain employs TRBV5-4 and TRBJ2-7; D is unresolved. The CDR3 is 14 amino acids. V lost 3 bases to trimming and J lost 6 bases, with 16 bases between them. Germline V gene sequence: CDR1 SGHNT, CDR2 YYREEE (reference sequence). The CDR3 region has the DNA TGTGCCAGCAGCTATGACAAGGCCCTAACCGAGCAGTACTTC. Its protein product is CASSYDKALTEQYF.

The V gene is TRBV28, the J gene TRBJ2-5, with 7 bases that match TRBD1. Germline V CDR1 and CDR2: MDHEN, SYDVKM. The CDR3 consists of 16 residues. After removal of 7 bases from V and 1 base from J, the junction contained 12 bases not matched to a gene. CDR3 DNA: TGTGCCAGCACCTCAAGGACAGGCGGATTCCAAGAGACCCAGTACTTC. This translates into CASTSRTGGFQETQYF.

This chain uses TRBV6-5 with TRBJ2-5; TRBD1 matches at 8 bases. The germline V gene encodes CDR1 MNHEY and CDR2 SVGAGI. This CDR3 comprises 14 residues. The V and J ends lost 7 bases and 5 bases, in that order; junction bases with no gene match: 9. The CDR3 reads CASNRGYSGETQYF. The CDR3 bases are TGTGCCAGCAACAGGGGGTACTCGGGGGAGACCCAGTACTTC.

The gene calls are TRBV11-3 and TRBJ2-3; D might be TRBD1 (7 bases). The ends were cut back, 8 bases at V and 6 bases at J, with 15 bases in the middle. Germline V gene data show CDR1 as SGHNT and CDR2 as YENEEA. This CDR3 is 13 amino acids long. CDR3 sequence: CASQGGGDDTQYF. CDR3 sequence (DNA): TGTGCCAGCCAGGGGGGAGGTGACGATACGCAGTATTTT.

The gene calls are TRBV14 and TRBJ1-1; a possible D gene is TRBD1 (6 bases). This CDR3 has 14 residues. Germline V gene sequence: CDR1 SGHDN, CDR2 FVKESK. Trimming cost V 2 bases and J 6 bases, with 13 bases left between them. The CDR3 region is CASSQTWTASEAFF. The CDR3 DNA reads TGTGCCAGCAGCCAAACTTGGACAGCGTCTGAAGCTTTCTTT.

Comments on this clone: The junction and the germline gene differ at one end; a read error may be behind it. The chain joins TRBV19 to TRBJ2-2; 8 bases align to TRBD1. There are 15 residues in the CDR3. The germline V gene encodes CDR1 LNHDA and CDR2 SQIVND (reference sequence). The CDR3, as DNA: TGTGCCGGTAGAAGACAGGGGCTCAACACCGGGGAGCTGTTTTTT. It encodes CAGRRQGLNTGELFF. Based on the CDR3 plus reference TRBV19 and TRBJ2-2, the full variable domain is DGGITQSPKYLFRKEGQNVTLSCEQNLNHDAMYWYRQDPGQGLRLIYYSQIVNDFQKGDIAEGYSVSREKKESFPLTVTSAQKNPTAFYLCAGRRQGLNTGELFFGEGSRLTVL.

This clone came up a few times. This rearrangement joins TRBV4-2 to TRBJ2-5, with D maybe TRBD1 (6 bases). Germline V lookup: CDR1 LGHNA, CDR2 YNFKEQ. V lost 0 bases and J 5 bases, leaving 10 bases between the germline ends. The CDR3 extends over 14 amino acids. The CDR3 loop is CASSQDGGAETQYF. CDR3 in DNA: TGTGCCAGCAGCCAAGATGGGGGCGCCGAGACCCAGTACTTC.

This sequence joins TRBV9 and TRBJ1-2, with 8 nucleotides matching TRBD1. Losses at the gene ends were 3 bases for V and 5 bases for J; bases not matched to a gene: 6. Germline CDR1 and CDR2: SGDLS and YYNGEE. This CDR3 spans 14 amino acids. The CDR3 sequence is CASSGRTGPYGYTF. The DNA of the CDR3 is TGTGCCAGCAGCGGAAGGACAGGGCCTTATGGCTACACCTTC.

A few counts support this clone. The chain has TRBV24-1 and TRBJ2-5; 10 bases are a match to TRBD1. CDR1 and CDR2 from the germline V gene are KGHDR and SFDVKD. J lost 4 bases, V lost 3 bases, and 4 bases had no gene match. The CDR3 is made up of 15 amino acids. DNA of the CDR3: TGTGCCACCAGTGATAGGACAGGGGGGTTAGAGACCCAGTACTTC. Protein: CATSDRTGGLETQYF.

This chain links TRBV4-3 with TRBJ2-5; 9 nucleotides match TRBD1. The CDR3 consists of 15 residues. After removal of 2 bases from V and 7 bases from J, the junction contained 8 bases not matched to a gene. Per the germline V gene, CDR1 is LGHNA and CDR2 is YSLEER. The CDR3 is CASSQNTGGLGTQYF. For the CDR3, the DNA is TGCGCCAGCAGCCAAAACACAGGGGGCCTCGGGACCCAGTACTTC.

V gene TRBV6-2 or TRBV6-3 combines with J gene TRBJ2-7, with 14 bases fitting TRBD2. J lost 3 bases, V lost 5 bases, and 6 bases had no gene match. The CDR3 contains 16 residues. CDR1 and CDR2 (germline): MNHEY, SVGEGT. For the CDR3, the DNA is TGTGCCAGCAGTACCCAGACTAGCGGGAGGGTCTACGAGCAGTACTTC. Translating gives CASSTQTSGRVYEQYF.

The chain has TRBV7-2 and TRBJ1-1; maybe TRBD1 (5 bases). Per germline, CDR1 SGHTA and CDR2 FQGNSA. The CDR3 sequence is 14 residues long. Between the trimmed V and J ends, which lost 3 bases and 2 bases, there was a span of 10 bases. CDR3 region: CASSFAGRNTEAFF. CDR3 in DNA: TGTGCCAGCAGCTTTGCGGGGCGAAACACTGAAGCTTTCTTT.

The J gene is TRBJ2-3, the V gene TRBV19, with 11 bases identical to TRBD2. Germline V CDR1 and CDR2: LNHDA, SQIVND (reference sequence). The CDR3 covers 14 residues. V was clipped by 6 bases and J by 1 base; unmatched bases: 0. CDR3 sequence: CASRGLAGTDTQYF. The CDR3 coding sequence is TGTGCCAGTAGGGGACTAGCGGGCACAGATACGCAGTATTTT.

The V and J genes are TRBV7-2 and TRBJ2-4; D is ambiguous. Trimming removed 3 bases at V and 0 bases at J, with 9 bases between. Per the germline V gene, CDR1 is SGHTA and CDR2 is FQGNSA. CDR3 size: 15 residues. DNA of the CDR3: TGTGCCAGCAGCTTTGGCCTTCTAGCCAAAAACATTCAGTACTTC. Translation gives CASSFGLLAKNIQYF.

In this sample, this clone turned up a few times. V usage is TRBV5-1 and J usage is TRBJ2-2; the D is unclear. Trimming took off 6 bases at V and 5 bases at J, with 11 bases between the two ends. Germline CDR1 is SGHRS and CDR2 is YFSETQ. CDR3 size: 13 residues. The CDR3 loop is CASNPLPTGELFF. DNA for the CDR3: TGCGCCAGCAACCCTCTACCGACCGGGGAGCTGTTTTTT. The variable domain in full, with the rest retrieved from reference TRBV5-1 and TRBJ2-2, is KAGVTQTPRYLIKTRGQQVTLSCSPISGHRSVSWYQQTPGQGLQFLFEYFSETQRNKGNFPGRFSGRQFSNSRSEMNVSTLELGDSALYLCASNPLPTGELFFGEGSRLTVL.

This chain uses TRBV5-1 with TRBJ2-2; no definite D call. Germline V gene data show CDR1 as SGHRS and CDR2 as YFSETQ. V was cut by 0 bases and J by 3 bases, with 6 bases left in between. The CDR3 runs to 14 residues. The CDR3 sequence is CASSLGGHTGELFF. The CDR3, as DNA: TGCGCCAGCAGCTTGGGCGGTCACACCGGGGAGCTGTTTTTT.

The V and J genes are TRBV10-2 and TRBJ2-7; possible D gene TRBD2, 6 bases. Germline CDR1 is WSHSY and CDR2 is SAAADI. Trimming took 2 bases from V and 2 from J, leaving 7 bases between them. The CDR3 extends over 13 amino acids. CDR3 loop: CASSEREPYEQYF. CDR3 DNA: TGCGCCAGCAGTGAGCGGGAGCCCTACGAGCAGTACTTC.

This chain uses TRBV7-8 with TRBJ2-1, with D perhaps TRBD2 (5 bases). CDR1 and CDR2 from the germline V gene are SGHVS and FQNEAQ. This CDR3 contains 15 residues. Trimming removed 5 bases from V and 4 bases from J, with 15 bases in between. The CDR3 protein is CASSPLGGSYNEQFF. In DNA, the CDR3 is TGTGCCAGCAGCCCCCTGGGCGGGTCTTACAATGAGCAGTTCTTC.